Reported below is one TCR beta chain. Its antigen is currently unknown. PCR involved 60 Vbeta and 13 Jbeta primers. Clones were sequenced by immunoSEQ multiplex PCR, and TCRdb holds only the in-frame ones, with some missing. The sample totals roughly 190,000 clones. This specimen comes from a study of cytomegalovirus exposure and HLA in healthy donors. At the level of the study: There were nearly 120 million unique TCR beta sequences, drawn from approximately 190 million T cells, in an earlier analysis. Study-wide results and limits: It has been reported that TCR beta sequences accurately predicted the HLA-A and HLA-B alleles of most subjects. Cytomegalovirus-associated status was assigned to approximately 160 TCR beta chains.

The CDR3 extends over 15 amino acids. Germline CDR1 is SGHRS and CDR2 is YFSETQ. The V end was cut by 3 bases, the J end by 1 base, with 8 bases between. The specimen sequenced was PBMCs. The source is a man aged 25 to 45 in good health and CMV-seronegative. The chain employs TRBV5-1 and TRBJ2-6; D not certain. For the CDR3, the DNA is TGCGCCAGCAGCTATGACGGGTCTGGGGCCAACGTCCTGACTTTC. Translation gives CASSYDGSGANVLTF. Filled out from reference TRBV5-1 and TRBJ2-6, the complete variable domain reads KAGVTQTPRYLIKTRGQQVTLSCSPISGHRSVSWYQQTPGQGLQFLFEYFSETQRNKGNFPGRFSGRQFSNSRSEMNVSTLELGDSALYLCASSYDGSGANVLTFGAGSRLTVL.